These T cell receptor beta chains were read from a single sample in a study of beta chain features in type 1 diabetes. Data came from immunoSEQ multiplex PCR; TCRdb stores just in-frame clones and leaves some out. The sample contains 150,000 to 200,000 clones, 7% to 9.5% of which appear only once. Sequencing was done on a sample of central memory CD4+ T cells from blood. The receptors stem from a woman between 25 and 40 years old with type 1 diabetes. CDR3s include the opening cysteine and the closing phenylalanine or tryptophan. A D gene is named only where the DNA matches it firmly. Only some rows state a clone size, as once, few, many or a class for expanded clones.

clone_size	v_call	d_call	j_call	cdr3_length	cdr3_nt	cdr3_aa
few	TRBV5-1	NA	TRBJ1-3	14	TGCGCCAGCAGCCCTACAGGTGGCCGGAACACCATATATTTT	CASSPTGGRNTIYF
NA	TRBV5-5	TRBD1	TRBJ1-1	14	TGTGCCAGCAGCTTCGGACAGGAGAACACTGAAGCTTTCTTT	CASSFGQENTEAFF
NA	TRBV6-4	NA	TRBJ1-3	14	TGTGCCAGCAGTGACACGAGAGCTGGAAACACCATATATTTT	CASSDTRAGNTIYF
NA	TRBV28	NA	TRBJ1-2	12	TGTGCCAGCAGTTTGATTGACAGGGGCTACACCTTC	CASSLIDRGYTF
NA	TRBV5-4	NA	TRBJ1-2	15	TGTGCCAGCAGCCAAGGAGTCAGGGGCTTCTATGGCTACACCTTC	CASSQGVRGFYGYTF
few	TRBV5-5	TRBD1	TRBJ2-7	16	TGTGCCAGCAGCTCCTTGGGACAGGACAACTCCTACGAGCAGTACTTC	CASSSLGQDNSYEQYF
few	TRBV30	NA	TRBJ2-5	13	TGTGCCTGGAGTTCCGGTAGCTTTGAGACCCAGTACTTC	CAWSSGSFETQYF
few	TRBV11-2	NA	TRBJ2-1	14	TGTGCCAGCAGCTTTGCAGCGTCCTACAATGAGCAGTTCTTC	CASSFAASYNEQFF
few	TRBV5-1	TRBD1	TRBJ1-1	13	TGCGCCAGCAGCTTGATGGACAGGGCCGAAGCTTTCTTT	CASSLMDRAEAFF
NA	TRBV11-3	NA	TRBJ1-5	13	TGTGCCAGCAGCTCACAGGCAAATCAGCCCCAGCATTTT	CASSSQANQPQHF
NA	TRBV7-9	NA	TRBJ1-2	17	TGTGCCAGCAGCTTAACTAGACAGGCAGCAGCTAACTATGGCTACACCTTC	CASSLTRQAAANYGYTF